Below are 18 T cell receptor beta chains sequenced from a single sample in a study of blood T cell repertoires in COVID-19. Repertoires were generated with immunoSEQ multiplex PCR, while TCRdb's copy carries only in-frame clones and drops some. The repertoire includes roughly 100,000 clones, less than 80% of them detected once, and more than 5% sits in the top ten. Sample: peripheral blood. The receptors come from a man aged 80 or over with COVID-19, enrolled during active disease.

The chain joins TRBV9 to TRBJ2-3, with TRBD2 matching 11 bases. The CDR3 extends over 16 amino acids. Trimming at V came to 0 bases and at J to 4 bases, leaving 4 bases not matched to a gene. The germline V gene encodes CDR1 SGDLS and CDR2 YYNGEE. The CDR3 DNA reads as TGTGCCAGCAGCGTAGTAGCGGGAGGGATCTCAGATACGCAGTATTTT. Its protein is CASSVVAGGISDTQYF.

Here the CDR3 reads CASSQGEGNQPQHF. CDR3 coding DNA: TGCGCCAGCAGTCAGGGGGAGGGGAATCAGCCCCAGCATTTT. The chain has TRBV23-1 and TRBJ1-5, with a possible D match to TRBD1 (5 bases). TRBV23-1 belongs to the ORF category, with a function that is uncertain. V lost 3 bases and J lost 4, with 10 bases in between. The CDR3 is 14 amino acids.

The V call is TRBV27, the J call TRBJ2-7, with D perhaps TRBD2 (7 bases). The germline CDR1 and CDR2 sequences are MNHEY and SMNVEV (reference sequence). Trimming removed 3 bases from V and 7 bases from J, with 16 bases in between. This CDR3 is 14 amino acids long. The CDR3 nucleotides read TGTGCCAGCAGTTTTCGGCGGGGGCCCGGGGAGCAGTACTTC. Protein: CASSFRRGPGEQYF.

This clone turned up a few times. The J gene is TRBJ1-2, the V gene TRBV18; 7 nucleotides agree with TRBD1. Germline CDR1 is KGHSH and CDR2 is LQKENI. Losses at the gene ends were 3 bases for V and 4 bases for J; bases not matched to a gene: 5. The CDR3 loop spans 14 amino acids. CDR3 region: CASSPETGPYGYTF. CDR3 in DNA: TGTGCCAGCTCACCCGAGACAGGGCCCTATGGCTACACCTTC. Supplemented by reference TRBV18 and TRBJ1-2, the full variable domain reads NAGVMQNPRHLVRRRGQEARLRCSPMKGHSHVYWYRQLPEEGLKFMVYLQKENIIDESGMPKERFSAEFPKEGPSILRIQQVVRGDSAAYFCASSPETGPYGYTFGSGTRLTVV.

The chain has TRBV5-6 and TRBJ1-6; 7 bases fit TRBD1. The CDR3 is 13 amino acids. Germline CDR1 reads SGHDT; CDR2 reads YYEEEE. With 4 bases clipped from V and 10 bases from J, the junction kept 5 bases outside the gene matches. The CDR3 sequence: CASSEYRGSPLHF. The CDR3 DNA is TGTGCCAGCAGCGAGTACAGGGGATCACCCCTCCACTTT.

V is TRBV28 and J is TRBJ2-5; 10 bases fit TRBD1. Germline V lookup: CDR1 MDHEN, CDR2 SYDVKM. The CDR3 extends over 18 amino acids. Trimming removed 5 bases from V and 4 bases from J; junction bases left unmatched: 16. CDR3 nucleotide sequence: TGTGCCAGCAGTCATTATTGGCAGGGACAGGGGCTTTTAGAGACCCAGTACTTC. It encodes CASSHYWQGQGLLETQYF.

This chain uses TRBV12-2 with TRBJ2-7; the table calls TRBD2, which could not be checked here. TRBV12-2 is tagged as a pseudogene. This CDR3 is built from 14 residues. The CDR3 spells CASRLTSGSYEQYF. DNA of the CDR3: TGTGCAAGTCGCTTGACTAGCGGGTCCTACGAGCAGTACTTC.

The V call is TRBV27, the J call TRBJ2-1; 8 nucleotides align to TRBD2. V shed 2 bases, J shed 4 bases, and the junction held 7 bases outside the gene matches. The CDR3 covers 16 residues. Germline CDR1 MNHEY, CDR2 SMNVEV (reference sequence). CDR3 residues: CASSLRAGGFYNEQFF. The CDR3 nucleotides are TGTGCCAGCAGTTTACGTGCGGGAGGATTTTACAATGAGCAGTTCTTC.

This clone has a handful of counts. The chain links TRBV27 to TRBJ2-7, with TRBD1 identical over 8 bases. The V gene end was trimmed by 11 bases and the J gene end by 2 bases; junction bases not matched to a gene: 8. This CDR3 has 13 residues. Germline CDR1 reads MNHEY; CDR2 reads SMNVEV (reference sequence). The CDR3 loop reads CAGGRQGTYEQYF. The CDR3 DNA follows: TGTGCCGGGGGTCGACAGGGGACCTACGAGCAGTACTTC.

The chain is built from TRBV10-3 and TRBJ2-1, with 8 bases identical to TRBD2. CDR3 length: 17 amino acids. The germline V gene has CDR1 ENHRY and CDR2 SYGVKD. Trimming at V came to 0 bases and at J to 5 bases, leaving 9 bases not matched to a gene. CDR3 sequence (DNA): TGTGCCATCAGTGAGTCCGCGGGAGGCCCCGCGGACAATGAGCAGTTCTTC. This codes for CAISESAGGPADNEQFF.

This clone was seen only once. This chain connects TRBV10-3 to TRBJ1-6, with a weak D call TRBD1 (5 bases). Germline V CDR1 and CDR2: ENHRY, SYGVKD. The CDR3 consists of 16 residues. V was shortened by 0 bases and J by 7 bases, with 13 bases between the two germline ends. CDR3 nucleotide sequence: TGTGCCATCAGTGAGTCGCCAGGGCGGAAAAATTCACCCCTCCACTTT. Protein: CAISESPGRKNSPLHF.

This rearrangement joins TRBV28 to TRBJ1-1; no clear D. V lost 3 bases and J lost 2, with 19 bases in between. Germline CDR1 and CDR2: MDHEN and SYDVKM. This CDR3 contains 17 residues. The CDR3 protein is CASSLRPLGVLNTEAFF. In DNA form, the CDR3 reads TGTGCCAGCAGTTTGCGACCCCTAGGAGTGCTAAACACTGAAGCTTTCTTT.

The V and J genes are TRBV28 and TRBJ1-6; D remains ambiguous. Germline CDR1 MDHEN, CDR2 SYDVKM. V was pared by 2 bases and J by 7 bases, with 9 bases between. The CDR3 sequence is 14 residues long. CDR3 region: CASSLMSGNSPLHF. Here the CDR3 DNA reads TGTGCCAGCAGTTTAATGTCGGGGAATTCACCCCTCCACTTT.

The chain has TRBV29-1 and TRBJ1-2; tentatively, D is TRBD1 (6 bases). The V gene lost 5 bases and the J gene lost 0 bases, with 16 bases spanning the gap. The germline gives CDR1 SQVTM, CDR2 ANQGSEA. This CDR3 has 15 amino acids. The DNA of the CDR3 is TGCAGCGTTACGAAACATACAGGGCCTAACTATGGCTACACCTTC. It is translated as CSVTKHTGPNYGYTF.

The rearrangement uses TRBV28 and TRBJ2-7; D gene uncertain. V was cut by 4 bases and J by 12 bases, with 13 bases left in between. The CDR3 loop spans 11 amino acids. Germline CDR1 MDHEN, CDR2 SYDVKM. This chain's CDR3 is CASSSPGSRYF. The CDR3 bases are TGTGCCAGCAGTTCCCCCGGGTCCCGGTACTTC.

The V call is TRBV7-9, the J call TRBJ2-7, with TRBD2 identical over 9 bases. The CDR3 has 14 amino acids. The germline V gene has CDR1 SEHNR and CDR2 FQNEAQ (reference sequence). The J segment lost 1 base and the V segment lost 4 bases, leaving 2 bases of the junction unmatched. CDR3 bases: TGTGCCAGCAGCTCCCTAGCGGGGTCCTACGAGCAGTACTTC. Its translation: CASSSLAGSYEQYF.

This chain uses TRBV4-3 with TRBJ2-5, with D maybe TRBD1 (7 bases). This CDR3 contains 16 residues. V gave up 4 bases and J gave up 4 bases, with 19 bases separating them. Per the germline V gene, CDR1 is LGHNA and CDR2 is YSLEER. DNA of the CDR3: TGCGCCAGCAGCCCAACGGGACTCTCAGGGGGAGAGACCCAGTACTTC. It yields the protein CASSPTGLSGGETQYF.

The CDR3 loop is CASSLTSGIYEQYF. The CDR3 DNA reads TGCGCCAGCAGCTTGACTAGCGGGATTTACGAGCAGTACTTC. The chain carries TRBV5-1 and TRBJ2-7; 10 nucleotides match TRBD2. J was trimmed by 4 bases and V by 1 base; bases with no gene match: 2. The CDR3 runs 14 residues. Germline CDR1 is SGHRS and CDR2 is YFSETQ.